The T cell receptor (beta chain) under discussion was sequenced for a study of cytomegalovirus exposure and HLA in healthy donors. General study points: A later analysis showed TCR association rates differing by HLA locus, peaking at DRB1 and lowest at HLA-C.

With respect to this clone: Its matching antigen is unknown.

PCR primers comprised 60 Vbeta and 13 Jbeta primers. Libraries were prepared by immunoSEQ multiplex PCR; TCRdb keeps only in-frame clonotypes and omits some of them. The sample shows some 170,000 clones, almost 80% of them seen only once. Germline values: CDR1 ENHRY, CDR2 SYGVKD. Trimming stripped 6 bases from V and 4 bases from J, with 18 bases between. This CDR3 spans 15 amino acids. The receptor was isolated from a man younger than 35 in good health and CMV-seropositive. This sequence joins TRBV10-3 and TRBJ1-2, with D maybe TRBD1 (6 bases). The sample taken for sequencing was PBMCs. CDR3 nucleotides: TGTGCCATCAGCCACCCACCCGGGACACCCTATGGCTACACCTTC. It encodes CAISHPPGTPYGYTF.